These T cell receptor beta chains were read from a single sample in a study of blood T cells in healthy people across ages. TCRdb used MiXCR to reprocess the 5' RACE reads, holding one entry per CDR3 protein. The data show about 1.4 million distinct CDR3 sequences, approximately 63% seen once. Specimen: blood. The receptors originated from a man aged 18 to 30 in good health. Both conserved end residues are part of each CDR3. A D gene is named only where the DNA matches it firmly. Where a row states a size, it is once, few, many or the class of an expanded clone; other rows omit it.

j_call v_call d_call clone_size cdr3_aa cdr3_nt
TRBJ2-5 TRBV6-1 TRBD1 . CASSRTSLGTGGGEETQYF TGTGCCAGCAGTAGAACCTCCCTAGGGACAGGAGGTGGTGAAGAGACCCAGTACTTC
TRBJ2-6 TRBV6-5 TRBD1 few CASSYYHGQGARSRGANVLTF TGTGCCAGCAGTTACTACCACGGACAGGGGGCGAGATCAAGAGGGGCCAACGTCCTGACTTTC
TRBJ2-3 TRBV12-3/TRBV12-4 TRBD2 . CASSLPSPSGSTDTQYF TGTGCCAGCAGTTTACCCTCCCCTAGCGGGAGCACAGATACGCAGTATTTT
TRBJ2-2 TRBV28 . . CASSSGVGELFF TGTGCCAGCAGTTCCGGAGTCGGGGAGCTGTTTTTT
TRBJ2-5 TRBV6-6 . few CASSSTGRATQYF TGTGCCAGCAGTAGTACAGGGAGGGCGACCCAGTACTTC
TRBJ2-1 TRBV5-1 . few CASSLWANEQFF TGCGCCAGCAGCTTGTGGGCTAATGAGCAGTTCTTC
TRBJ2-5 TRBV12-3/TRBV12-4 . few CASRVPTQETQYF TGTGCCTCCCGGGTCCCAACCCAAGAGACCCAGTACTTC
TRBJ2-3 TRBV29-1 . . CSVVGGKVGTDTQYF TGCAGCGTTGTGGGCGGGAAGGTAGGCACAGATACGCAGTATTTT
TRBJ2-1 TRBV20-1 . . CSAETGSNNEQFF TGCAGTGCCGAGACGGGGTCCAACAATGAGCAGTTCTTC
TRBJ2-7 TRBV4-1 . . CASSQVRGLYYEQYF TGCGCCAGCAGCCAAGTTAGGGGCCTCTACTACGAGCAGTACTTC
TRBJ2-1 TRBV20-1 . . CSARGGVGAHSYNEQFF TGCAGTGCTAGAGGTGGGGTGGGGGCCCACTCCTACAATGAGCAGTTCTTC
TRBJ2-4 TRBV12-3/TRBV12-4 . . CASRGAGHIQYF TGTGCCAGCAGGGGCGCGGGTCACATTCAGTACTTC
TRBJ1-1 TRBV29-1 . few CSAGFPGAFF TGCAGCGCTGGGTTCCCAGGGGCTTTCTTT
TRBJ2-5 TRBV7-9 . . CASSGVRRETQYF TGTGCCAGCAGCGGAGTCAGAAGGGAGACCCAGTACTTC
TRBJ2-5 TRBV6-1 . . CASSEGTVRFWTQYF TGTGCCAGCAGTGAGGGGACCGTGAGATTTTGGACCCAGTACTTC
TRBJ2-7 TRBV4-3 . few CASSQAFTPAGVAYEQYF TGCGCCAGCAGCCAAGCCTTCACCCCTGCAGGGGTCGCCTACGAGCAGTACTTC
TRBJ1-6 TRBV15 . . CATSRDVGRRINSPLHF TGTGCCACCAGCAGAGATGTGGGGCGACGGATTAATTCACCCCTCCACTTT
TRBJ2-7 TRBV6-5 TRBD1 . CASSYSRVQGAYEQYF TGTGCCAGCAGTTACTCGAGGGTACAGGGGGCCTACGAGCAGTACTTC
TRBJ2-1 TRBV12-5 . . CASEVPFEGGNEQFF TGTGCTAGTGAAGTACCGTTTGAGGGAGGCAATGAGCAGTTCTTC
TRBJ2-5 TRBV18 TRBD2 once CASSPLTSGSETQYF TGTGCCAGCTCACCACTTACTAGCGGTTCGGAGACCCAGTACTTC
TRBJ2-7 TRBV29-1 . few CSVRLILVGEQYF TGCAGCGTTCGACTGATTTTGGTGGGCGAGCAGTACTTC
TRBJ1-6 TRBV10-3 . . CAISEPGSGYNSPLHF TGTGCCATCAGTGAGCCGGGAAGTGGGTATAATTCACCCCTCCACTTT
TRBJ2-7 TRBV10-3 . . CAISDSRWGYEQYF TGTGCCATCAGTGATTCTCGATGGGGCTACGAGCAGTACTTC
TRBJ2-7 TRBV6-5 . . CASSYSNSLTYEQYF TGTGCCAGCAGTTACTCGAACTCCTTGACCTACGAGCAGTACTTC
TRBJ1-1 TRBV4-1 . . CASSQPRDLNTEAFF TGCGCCAGCAGCCAACCTCGGGATCTGAACACTGAAGCTTTCTTT
TRBJ2-1 TRBV5-1 TRBD1 once CASRNIDRGISSSYNEQFF TGCGCCAGCAGAAACATAGACAGGGGGATCTCTAGCTCCTACAATGAGCAGTTCTTC
TRBJ2-1 TRBV11-1 . . CASSLSQGGTGEQFF TGTGCCAGCAGCTTATCACAGGGTGGAACTGGTGAGCAGTTCTTC
TRBJ2-7 TRBV27 TRBD2 . CASSLSASGRGDEQYF TGTGCCAGCAGTTTATCTGCTAGCGGGAGGGGGGACGAGCAGTACTTC
TRBJ1-1 TRBV20-1 . . CSARVVDTEAFF TGCAGTGCTAGAGTAGTTGACACTGAAGCTTTCTTT
TRBJ2-7 TRBV5-5 . . CASSFNTYEQYF TGTGCCAGCAGCTTCAATACCTACGAGCAGTACTTC